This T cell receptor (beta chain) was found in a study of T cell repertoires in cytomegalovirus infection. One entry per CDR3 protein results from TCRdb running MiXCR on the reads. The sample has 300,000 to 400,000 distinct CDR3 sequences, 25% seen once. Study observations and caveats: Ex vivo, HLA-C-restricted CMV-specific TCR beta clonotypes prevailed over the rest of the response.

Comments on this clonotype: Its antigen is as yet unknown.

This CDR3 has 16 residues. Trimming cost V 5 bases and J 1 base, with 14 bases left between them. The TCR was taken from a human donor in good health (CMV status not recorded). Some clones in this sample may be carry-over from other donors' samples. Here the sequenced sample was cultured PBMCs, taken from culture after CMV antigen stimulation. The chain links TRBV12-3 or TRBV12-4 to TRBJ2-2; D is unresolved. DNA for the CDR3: TGTGCCAGCAGTCTCGTCGGTCTGCTGAACACCGGGGAGCTGTTTTTT. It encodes CASSLVGLLNTGELFF.